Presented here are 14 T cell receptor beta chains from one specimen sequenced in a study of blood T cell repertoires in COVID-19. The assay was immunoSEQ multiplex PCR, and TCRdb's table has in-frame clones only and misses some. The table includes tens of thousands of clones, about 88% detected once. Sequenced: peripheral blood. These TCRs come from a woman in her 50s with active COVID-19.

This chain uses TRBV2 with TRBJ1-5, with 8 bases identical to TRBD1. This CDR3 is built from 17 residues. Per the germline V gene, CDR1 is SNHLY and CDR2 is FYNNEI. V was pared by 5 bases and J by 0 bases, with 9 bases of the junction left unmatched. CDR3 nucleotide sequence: TGTGCCAGCAGTCCGGGGACAGGATCTTATAGCAATCAGCCCCAGCATTTT. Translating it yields CASSPGTGSYSNQPQHF.

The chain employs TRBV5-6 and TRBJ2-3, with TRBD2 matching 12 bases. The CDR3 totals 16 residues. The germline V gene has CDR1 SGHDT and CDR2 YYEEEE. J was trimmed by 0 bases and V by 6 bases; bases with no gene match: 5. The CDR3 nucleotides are TGTGCCAGCATGACTAGCGGGAGAGCTAGCACAGATACGCAGTATTTT. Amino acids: CASMTSGRASTDTQYF.

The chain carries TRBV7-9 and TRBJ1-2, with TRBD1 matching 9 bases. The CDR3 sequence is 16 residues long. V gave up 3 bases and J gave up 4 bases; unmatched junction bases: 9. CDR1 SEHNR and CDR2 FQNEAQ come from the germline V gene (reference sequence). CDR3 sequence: CASSFATGTGFYGYTF. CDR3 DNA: TGTGCCAGCAGCTTTGCAACCGGGACAGGGTTCTATGGCTACACCTTC.

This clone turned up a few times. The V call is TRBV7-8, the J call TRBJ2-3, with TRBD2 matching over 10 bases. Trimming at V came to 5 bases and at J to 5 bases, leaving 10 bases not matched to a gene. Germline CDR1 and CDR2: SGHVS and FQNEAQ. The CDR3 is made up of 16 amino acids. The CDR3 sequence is CASSVLSGRLGDTQYF. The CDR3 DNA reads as TGTGCCAGCAGCGTTCTTAGCGGGAGGCTGGGAGATACGCAGTATTTT.

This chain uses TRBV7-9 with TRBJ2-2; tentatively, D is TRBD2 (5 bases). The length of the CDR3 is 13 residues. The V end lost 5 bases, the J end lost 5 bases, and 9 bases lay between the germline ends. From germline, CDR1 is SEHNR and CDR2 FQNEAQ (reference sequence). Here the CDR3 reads CASSPEGTGELFF. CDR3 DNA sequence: TGTGCCAGCAGCCCCGAGGGTACCGGGGAGCTGTTTTTT.

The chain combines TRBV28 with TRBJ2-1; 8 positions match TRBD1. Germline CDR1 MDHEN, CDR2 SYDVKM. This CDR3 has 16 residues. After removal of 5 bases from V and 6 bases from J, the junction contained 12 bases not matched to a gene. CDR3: CASSVSGTGGFNEQFF. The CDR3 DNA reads TGTGCCAGCAGTGTATCCGGGACAGGTGGCTTCAATGAGCAGTTCTTC. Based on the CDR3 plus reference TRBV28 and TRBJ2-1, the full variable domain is DVKVTQSSRYLVKRTGEKVFLECVQDMDHENMFWYRQDPGLGLRLIYFSYDVKMKEKGDIPEGYSVSREKKERFSLILESASTNQTSMYLCASSVSGTGGFNEQFFGPGTRLTVL.

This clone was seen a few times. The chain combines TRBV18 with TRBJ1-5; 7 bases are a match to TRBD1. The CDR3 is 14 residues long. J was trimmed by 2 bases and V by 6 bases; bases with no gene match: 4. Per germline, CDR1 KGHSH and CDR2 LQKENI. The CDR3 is CASSRTGGNQPQHF. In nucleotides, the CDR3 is TGTGCCAGCTCCCGAACAGGGGGCAATCAGCCCCAGCATTTT.

The CDR3 protein is CASSLAGTGVDTEAFF. The DNA of the CDR3 is TGCGCCAGCAGCTTGGCCGGCACAGGGGTCGACACTGAAGCTTTCTTT. This chain joins TRBV5-1 and TRBJ1-1; TRBD1 aligns across 7 bases. Looked up from germline, CDR1 is SGHRS and CDR2 is YFSETQ. This CDR3 region has 16 residues. The V gene end was trimmed by 0 bases and the J gene end by 3 bases; junction bases not matched to a gene: 8.

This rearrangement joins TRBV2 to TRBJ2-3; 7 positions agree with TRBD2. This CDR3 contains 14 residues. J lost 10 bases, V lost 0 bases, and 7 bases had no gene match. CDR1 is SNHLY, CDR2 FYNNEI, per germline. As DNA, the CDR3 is TGTGCCAGCAGTGAAGCGCGGGGGTTAGGGGCGCAGTATTTT. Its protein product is CASSEARGLGAQYF.

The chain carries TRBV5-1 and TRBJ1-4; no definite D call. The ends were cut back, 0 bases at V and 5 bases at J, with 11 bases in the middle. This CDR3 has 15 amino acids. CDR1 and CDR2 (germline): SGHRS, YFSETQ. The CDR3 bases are TGCGCCAGCAGCTTGGGTGCAGGACTCAATGAAAAACTGTTTTTT. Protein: CASSLGAGLNEKLFF.

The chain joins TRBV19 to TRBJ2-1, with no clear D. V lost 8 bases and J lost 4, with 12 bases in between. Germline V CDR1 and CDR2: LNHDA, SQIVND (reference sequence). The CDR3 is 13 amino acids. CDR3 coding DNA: TGTGCCAGTGCAGGATTTGGTTACAATGAGCAGTTCTTC. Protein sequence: CASAGFGYNEQFF.

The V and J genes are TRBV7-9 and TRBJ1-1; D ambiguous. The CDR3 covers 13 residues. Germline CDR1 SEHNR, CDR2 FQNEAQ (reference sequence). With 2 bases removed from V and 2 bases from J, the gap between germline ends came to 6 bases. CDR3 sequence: CASSLTPNTEAFF. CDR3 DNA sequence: TGTGCCAGCAGCTTAACTCCTAACACTGAAGCTTTCTTT.

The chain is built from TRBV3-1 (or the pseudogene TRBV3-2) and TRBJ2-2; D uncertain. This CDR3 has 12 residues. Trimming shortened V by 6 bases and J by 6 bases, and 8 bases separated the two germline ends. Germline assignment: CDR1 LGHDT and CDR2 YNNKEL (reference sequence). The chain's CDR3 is CASRRGSGELFF. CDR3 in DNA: TGTGCCAGCAGGCGAGGATCCGGGGAGCTGTTTTTT.

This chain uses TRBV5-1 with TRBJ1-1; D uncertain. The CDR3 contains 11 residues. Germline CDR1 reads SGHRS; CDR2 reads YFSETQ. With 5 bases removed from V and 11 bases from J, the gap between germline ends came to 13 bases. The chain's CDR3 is CASRTEGRAFF. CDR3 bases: TGCGCCAGCAGAACGGAGGGCCGGGCTTTCTTT.